This TCR beta chain originates from a study of T-cell memory formation after mild COVID-19. The wider study: TCR clusters mostly belonged to single donors.

About this clonotype: Antigen: not known.

TCRdb re-analysed the 5' RACE reads in MiXCR, keeping a single row per CDR3 protein. The sample holds hundreds of thousands of distinct CDR3 sequences, more than 20% seen once. Overall study findings and caveats: Pre-infection memory showed some responding clones, and this suggested that cross-reactive memory joined.

Between the trimmed V and J ends, which lost 4 bases and 5 bases, there was a span of 11 bases. The CDR3 contains 13 residues. The V gene's germline CDR1 is SGHNT and CDR2 YENEEA. The clonotype comes from an adult woman who had mild COVID-19 (a few samples of this study predate the infection). Cell type and time point are not known. This chain uses TRBV11-3 with TRBJ1-1, with D perhaps TRBD1 (5 bases). The sequencing input was PBMCs or a T cell subset sorted from them (not recorded which). The CDR3 here is CASSSGTGTEAFF. The CDR3 coding sequence is TGTGCCAGCAGCTCAGGGACGGGGACTGAAGCTTTCTTT.